These 5 T cell receptor beta chains came from one sample sequenced in a study of T cells after yellow fever vaccination (dated by TCRdb to about 2019). Library preparation used 5' RACE. Sequenced using an Illumina NovaSeq 6000. TCRdb reran the public reads through fastp at Q25 and MiXCR, keeping productive beta chains. Identical CDR3 proteins give one entry, which carries the most common genes and DNA. This sample gives about 99,000 distinct CDR3 sequences in total; around 5.8% of them show up just once. Clones ranked in the top ten supply roughly 41% of the sample. This sample's treatment or condition label indicates: live attenuated yellow fever vaccine strain. Sequenced here: CD8+ T cells sorted from PBMCs, sampled 10 days after the yellow fever booster vaccination. All receptors come from a man between 18 and 35 years old who received the YFV17D yellow fever vaccine.

CDR3 amino acids: CATEEGETQYF. CDR3 coding DNA: TGTGCCACTGAGGAAGGAGAGACCCAGTACTTC. V is TRBV6-5 and J is TRBJ2-5; D is ambiguous. Trimming took 10 bases from V and 4 from J, leaving 10 bases between them. This CDR3 region has 11 residues. Per the germline V gene, CDR1 is MNHEY and CDR2 is SVGAGI.

This clonotype was recorded a few times. The rearrangement joins TRBV27 to TRBJ2-7; the D gene is possibly TRBD1 (5 bases). The V end was cut by 6 bases, the J end by 6 bases, with 15 bases between. Germline V CDR1 and CDR2: MNHEY, SMNVEV (reference sequence). The CDR3 totals 13 residues. DNA for the CDR3: TGTGCCAGCAGCTCCCTAGGGGTGGGCGAGCAGTACGTC. It specifies CASSSLGVGEQYV.

In its sample, this clonotype was seen a few times. The genes are TRBV7-9 and TRBJ1-5; TRBD1 matches at 9 bases. After removal of 4 bases from V and 2 bases from J, the junction contained 6 bases not matched to a gene. The V gene's germline CDR1 is SEHNR and CDR2 FQNEAQ (reference sequence). This CDR3 comprises 16 residues. CDR3 protein: CASSSTGTGRNQPQHF. The CDR3 nucleotides are TGTGCCAGCAGCTCCACCGGGACAGGGCGCAATCAGCCCCAGCATTTT. Using reference TRBV7-9 and TRBJ1-5 for the parts outside the CDR3, the full variable domain is DTGVSQNPRHKITKRGQNVTFRCDPISEHNRLYWYRQTLGQGPEFLTYFQNEAQLEKSRLLSDRFSAERPKGSFSTLEIQRTEQGDSAMYLCASSSTGTGRNQPQHFGDGTRLSIL.

This clonotype occurred a few times. This chain joins TRBV18 and TRBJ1-3; D gene uncertain. CDR1 KGHSH and CDR2 LQKENI come from the germline V gene. Trimming left V 7 bases short and J 0 bases short, with 10 bases between. The CDR3 consists of 14 residues. Here the CDR3 DNA reads TGTGCCAGCTTTAGTTCAGTCTCTGGAAACACCATATATTTT. It translates to CASFSSVSGNTIYF.

This clonotype showed up many times. The V gene is TRBV12-5, the J gene TRBJ2-5; 7 nucleotides match TRBD1. Trimming cost V 7 bases and J 1 base; bases outside gene matches: 9. The CDR3 spans 15 residues. Germline-derived CDR1 and CDR2 are LGHNT and FRNRAP. CDR3 protein: CASAGTRDSQETQYF. The CDR3 nucleotides are TGTGCTAGTGCTGGGACCCGGGACAGCCAAGAGACCCAGTACTTC.